This T cell receptor (beta chain) was identified in a study of early T cells in non-severe SARS-CoV-2 infection. Across the whole study: Alpha and beta chains were unpaired, from unsorted whole-blood bulk RNA.

Individual cDNA molecules received unique molecular identifiers. TCRdb reprocessed the 5' RACE reads with MiXCR, giving one entry per CDR3 protein. The sample includes about 17,000 distinct CDR3 sequences, roughly 5.1% of them seen just once. The CDR3 consists of 12 residues. V was shortened by 1 base and J by 4 bases, with 5 bases between the two germline ends. This clonotype was picked up a small number of times. This chain connects TRBV12-3 or TRBV12-4 to TRBJ2-7; D ambiguous. The source of this sequence is an adult who was a healthcare worker with PCR-confirmed SARS-CoV-2 infection or an uninfected control (not recorded which). Sequenced input: whole blood. As DNA, the CDR3 is TGTGCCAGCAGTTTAGACTTTTACGAGCAGTACGTC. It specifies CASSLDFYEQYV.